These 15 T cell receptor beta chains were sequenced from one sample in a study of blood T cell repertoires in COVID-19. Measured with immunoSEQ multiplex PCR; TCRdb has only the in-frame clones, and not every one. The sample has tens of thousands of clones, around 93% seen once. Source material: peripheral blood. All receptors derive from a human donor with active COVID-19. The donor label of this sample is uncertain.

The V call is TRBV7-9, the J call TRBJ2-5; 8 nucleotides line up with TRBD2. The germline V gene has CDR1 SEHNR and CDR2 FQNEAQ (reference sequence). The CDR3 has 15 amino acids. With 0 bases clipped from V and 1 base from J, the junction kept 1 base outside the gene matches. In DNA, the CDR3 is TGTGCCAGCAGCTTAGCGGGGACTAGCCAAGAGACCCAGTACTTC. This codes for CASSLAGTSQETQYF.

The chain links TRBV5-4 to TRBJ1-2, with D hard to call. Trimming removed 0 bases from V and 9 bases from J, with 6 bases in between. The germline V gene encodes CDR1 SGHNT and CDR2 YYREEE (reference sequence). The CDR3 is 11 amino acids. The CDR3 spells CASSLGQSYTF. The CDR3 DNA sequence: TGTGCCAGCAGCTTGGGGCAAAGCTACACCTTC.

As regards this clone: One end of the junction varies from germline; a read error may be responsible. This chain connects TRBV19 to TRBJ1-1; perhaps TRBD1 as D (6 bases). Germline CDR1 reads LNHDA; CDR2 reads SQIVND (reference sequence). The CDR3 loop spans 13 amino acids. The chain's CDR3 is CASSFLRDTKAEF. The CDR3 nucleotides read TGTGCCAGTAGTTTCTTACGGGACACCAAGGCGGAATTT. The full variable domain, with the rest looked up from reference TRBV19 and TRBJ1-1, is DGGITQSPKYLFRKEGQNVTLSCEQNLNHDAMYWYRQDPGQGLRLIYYSQIVNDFQKGDIAEGYSVSREKKESFPLTVTSAQKNPTAFYLCASSFLRDTKAEFGQGTRLTVV.

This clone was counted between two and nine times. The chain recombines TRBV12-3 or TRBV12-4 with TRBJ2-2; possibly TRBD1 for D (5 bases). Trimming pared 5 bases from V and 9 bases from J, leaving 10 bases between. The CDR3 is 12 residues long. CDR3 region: CASSRGAWELFF. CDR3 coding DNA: TGTGCCAGCAGTCGTGGGGCCTGGGAGCTGTTTTTT.

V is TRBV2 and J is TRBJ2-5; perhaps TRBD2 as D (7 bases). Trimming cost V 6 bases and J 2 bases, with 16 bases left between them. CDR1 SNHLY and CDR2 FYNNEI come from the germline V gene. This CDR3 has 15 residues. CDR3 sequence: CASRLQGGVQETQYF. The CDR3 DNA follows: TGTGCCAGCAGATTACAGGGAGGGGTACAAGAGACCCAGTACTTC.

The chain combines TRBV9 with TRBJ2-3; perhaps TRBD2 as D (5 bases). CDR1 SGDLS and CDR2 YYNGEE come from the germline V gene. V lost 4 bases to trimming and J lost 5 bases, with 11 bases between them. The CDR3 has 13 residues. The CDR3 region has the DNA TGTGCCAGCAGCCCCTCCGGGGAAGATACGCAGTATTTT. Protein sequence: CASSPSGEDTQYF.

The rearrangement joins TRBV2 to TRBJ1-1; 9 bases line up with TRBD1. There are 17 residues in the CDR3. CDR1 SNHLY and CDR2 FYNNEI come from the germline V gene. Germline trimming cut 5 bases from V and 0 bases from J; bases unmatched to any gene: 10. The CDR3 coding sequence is TGTGCCAGCAGTCGCCTACGGGGGACAGGGTTGAACACTGAAGCTTTCTTT. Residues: CASSRLRGTGLNTEAFF.

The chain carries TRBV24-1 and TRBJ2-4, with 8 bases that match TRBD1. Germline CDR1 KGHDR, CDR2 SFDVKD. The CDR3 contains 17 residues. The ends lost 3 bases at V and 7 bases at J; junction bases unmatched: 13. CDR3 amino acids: CATSDDDLAGGRNIQYF. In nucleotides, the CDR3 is TGTGCCACCAGTGATGACGACCTGGCAGGGGGCAGGAACATTCAGTACTTC.

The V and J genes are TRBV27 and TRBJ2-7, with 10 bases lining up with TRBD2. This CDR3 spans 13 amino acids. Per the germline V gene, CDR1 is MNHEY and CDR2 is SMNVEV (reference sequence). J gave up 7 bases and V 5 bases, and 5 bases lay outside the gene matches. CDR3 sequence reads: CASSVAGGIEQYF. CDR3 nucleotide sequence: TGTGCCAGCAGTGTAGCGGGGGGTATAGAGCAGTACTTC.

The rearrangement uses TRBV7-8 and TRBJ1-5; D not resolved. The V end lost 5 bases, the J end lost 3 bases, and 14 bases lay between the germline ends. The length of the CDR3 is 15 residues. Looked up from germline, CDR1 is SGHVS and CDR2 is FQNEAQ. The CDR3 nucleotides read TGTGCCAGCAGCCTTAGTCCACAGAACAATCAGCCCCAGCATTTT. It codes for CASSLSPQNNQPQHF.

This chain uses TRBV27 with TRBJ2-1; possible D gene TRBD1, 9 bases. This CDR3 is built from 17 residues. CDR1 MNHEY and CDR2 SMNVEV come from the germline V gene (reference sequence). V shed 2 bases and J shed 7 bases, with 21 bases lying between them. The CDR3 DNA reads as TGTGCCAGCAGTTTACTCCGGGGGGGGACAGGGATTAATGAGCAGTTCTTC. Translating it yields CASSLLRGGTGINEQFF.

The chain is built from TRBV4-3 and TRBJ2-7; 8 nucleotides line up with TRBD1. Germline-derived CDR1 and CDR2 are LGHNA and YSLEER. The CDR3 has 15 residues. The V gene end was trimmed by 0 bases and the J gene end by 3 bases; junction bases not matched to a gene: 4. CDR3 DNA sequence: TGCGCCAGCAGCCAAGAAATTACAGGGGGCTACGAGCAGTACTTC. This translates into CASSQEITGGYEQYF.

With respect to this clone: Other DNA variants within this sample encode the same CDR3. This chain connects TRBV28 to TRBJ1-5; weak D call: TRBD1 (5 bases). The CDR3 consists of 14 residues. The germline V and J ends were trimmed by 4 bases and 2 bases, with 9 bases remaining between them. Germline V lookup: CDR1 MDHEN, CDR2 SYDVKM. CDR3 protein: CASSSGGGNQPQHF. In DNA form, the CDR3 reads TGTGCCAGCAGTTCTGGGGGGGGCAATCAGCCCCAGCATTTT.

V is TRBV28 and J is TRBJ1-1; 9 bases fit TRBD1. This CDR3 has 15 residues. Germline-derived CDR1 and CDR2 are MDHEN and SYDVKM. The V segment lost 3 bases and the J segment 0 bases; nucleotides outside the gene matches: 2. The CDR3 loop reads CASSFGQGLNTEAFF. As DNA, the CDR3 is TGTGCCAGCAGTTTCGGACAGGGGTTGAACACTGAAGCTTTCTTT.

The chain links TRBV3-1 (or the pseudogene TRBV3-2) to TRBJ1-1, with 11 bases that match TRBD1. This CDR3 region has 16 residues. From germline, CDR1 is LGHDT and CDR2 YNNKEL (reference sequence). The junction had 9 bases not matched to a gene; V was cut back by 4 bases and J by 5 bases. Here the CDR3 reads CASSLRTGGKGTEAFF. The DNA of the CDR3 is TGTGCCAGCAGCCTTCGGACAGGGGGCAAGGGGACTGAAGCTTTCTTT.